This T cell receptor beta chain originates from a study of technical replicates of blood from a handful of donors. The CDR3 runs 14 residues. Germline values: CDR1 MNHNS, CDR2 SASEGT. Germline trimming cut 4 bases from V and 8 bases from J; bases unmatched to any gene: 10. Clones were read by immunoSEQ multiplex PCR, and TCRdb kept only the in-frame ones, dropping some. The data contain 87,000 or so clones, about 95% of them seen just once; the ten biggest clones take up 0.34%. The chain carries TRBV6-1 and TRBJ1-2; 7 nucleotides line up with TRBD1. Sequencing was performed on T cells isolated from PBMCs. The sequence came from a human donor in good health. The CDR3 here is CASSARDRRGGYTF. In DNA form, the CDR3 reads TGTGCCAGCAGTGCACGGGACAGAAGAGGAGGCTACACCTTC.